These 15 T cell receptor beta chains share one sample of origin, sequenced in a study of T-cell reconstitution after alpha-beta-depleted transplantation in children. Unique molecular identifiers were incorporated when the TCRbeta library was constructed. TCRdb passed the PCR reads through MiXCR, listing each CDR3 protein once. The table records under 300,000 distinct CDR3 sequences, 11% of them present only once. Sequences were derived from peripheral blood, sampled 180 days after TCRalphabeta/CD19-depleted stem cell transplant. These receptors originate from a male patient between 2 and 9 years old who had a stem cell transplant for chronic granulomatous disease, so the T cells may come from the graft donor.

This clonotype was seen many times. The gene calls are TRBV7-6 and TRBJ2-1, with D possibly TRBD1 on 6 matching bases. CDR3 size: 15 residues. Germline CDR1 and CDR2: SGHVS and FNYEAQ. V shed 2 bases and J shed 5 bases, with 13 bases lying between them. The CDR3 spells CASSLSLGQNNEQFF. The DNA for the CDR3 is TGTGCCAGCAGCTTATCTCTTGGACAGAACAATGAGCAGTTCTTC.

This clonotype was observed many times. The rearrangement joins TRBV27 to TRBJ2-2; D is unresolved. Germline lookup yields CDR1 MNHEY and CDR2 SMNVEV (reference sequence). Trimming took 1 base from V and 2 from J, leaving 5 bases between them. The CDR3 loop spans 14 amino acids. Here the CDR3 reads CASSLLANTGELFF. DNA of the CDR3: TGTGCCAGCAGTTTATTGGCCAACACCGGGGAGCTGTTTTTT.

The J gene is TRBJ2-7, the V gene TRBV30, with D perhaps TRBD1 (5 bases). V lost 3 bases and J 6 bases, leaving 12 bases between the germline ends. CDR3 size: 12 residues. Germline V gene lookup returns CDR1 GTSNPN and CDR2 SVGIG (reference sequence). The CDR3 protein is CAWSEQGFEQYF. DNA of the CDR3: TGTGCCTGGAGCGAGCAGGGCTTCGAGCAGTACTTC.

Many counts were recorded for this clonotype. The V call is TRBV21-1, the J call TRBJ1-6; the D call in the table, TRBD1, was not verified against the DNA. TRBV21-1 is flagged as a pseudogene. The CDR3 loop spans 13 amino acids. The CDR3 DNA sequence: TGTGCCACCAGCCGGGGGCATCATTCACCCCTCCACTTT. The encoded protein is CATSRGHHSPLHF.

This clonotype has at least ten counts. The V gene is TRBV20-1, the J gene TRBJ2-7; a weak D match, TRBD1 (6 bases). The CDR3 length is 14 residues. Looked up from germline, CDR1 is DFQATT and CDR2 is SNEGSKA (reference sequence). Trimming pared 2 bases from V and 2 bases from J, leaving 13 bases between. CDR3 nucleotide sequence: TGCAGTGCTAGACTTGGACAGTCCCCCTACGAGCAGTACTTC. Residues: CSARLGQSPYEQYF.

Details on this clonotype: With a much larger clone just one base away, this may be a read error. The rearrangement links TRBV6-2 or TRBV6-3 to TRBJ2-7, with D maybe TRBD1 (6 bases). The CDR3 runs to 14 residues. Per germline, CDR1 MNHEY and CDR2 SVGEGT. The CDR3 loop is CVSSSDDTGLEQYF. CDR3 nucleotide sequence: TGTGTCAGCAGTTCCGACGATACAGGGCTCGAGCAGTACTTC.

This clonotype was picked up many times. DNA for the CDR3: TGTGCCAGCAGTTCCCGCCGTGAGGGGCTCACAGATACGCAGTATTTT. Its translation is CASSSRREGLTDTQYF. The V call is TRBV12-3 or TRBV12-4, the J call TRBJ2-3; D may correspond to TRBD1 or TRBD2 (5 bases each). The CDR3 length is 16 residues. Trimming stripped 4 bases from V and 2 bases from J, with 16 bases between.

About this clonotype itself: Just one base apart from a much larger clone, this may be a read error. This rearrangement joins TRBV5-6 to TRBJ2-7, with TRBD2 identical over 8 bases. V gave up 2 bases and J gave up 6 bases; unmatched junction bases: 13. This CDR3 region has 16 residues. Germline V gives CDR1 SGHDT, CDR2 YYEEEE. The CDR3 region has the DNA TGTGCCAGCAGCTTACTAGCGGTGGGGCTGTCACTCGAGCAGTACTTC. It yields the protein CASSLLAVGLSLEQYF.

Ten or more counts support this clonotype. The chain carries TRBV12-3 or TRBV12-4 and TRBJ2-6, with D uncertain. This CDR3 region has 17 residues. Trimming removed 1 base from V and 0 bases from J, with 10 bases in between. The DNA for the CDR3 is TGTGCCAGCAGTTTAGGCCTCAGCGACTCTGGGGCCAACGTCCTGACTTTC. This codes for CASSLGLSDSGANVLTF.

This chain uses TRBV12-3 or TRBV12-4 with TRBJ1-1, with unresolved D. The CDR3 length is 15 residues. V dropped 9 bases and J dropped 0 bases, with 17 bases sitting between them. The CDR3 protein is CASAPAGIMNTEAFF. The DNA of the CDR3 is TGTGCCAGTGCACCTGCCGGGATCATGAACACTGAAGCTTTCTTT.

This clonotype was counted ten times or more. The rearrangement joins TRBV4-3 to TRBJ2-6; D perhaps matches TRBD1 (6 bases). The CDR3 spans 18 residues. V lost 4 bases, J lost 4 bases, and 20 bases lay in between. In germline, CDR1 is LGHNA, CDR2 YSLEER. CDR3 nucleotides: TGCGCCAGCAGCCTCGCCTGGGGTGGGGGCTTGGGGGCCAACGTCCTGACTTTC. Translation gives CASSLAWGGGLGANVLTF.

This clonotype was detected many times. This chain joins TRBV29-1 and TRBJ2-7; 10 nucleotides match TRBD2. CDR1 is SQVTM and CDR2 is ANQGSEA in the germline V gene. The CDR3 totals 14 residues. J lost 2 bases, V lost 3 bases, and 4 bases had no gene match. CDR3 bases: TGCAGCGTTGAGTTACTAGCGGGGACCTACGAGCAGTACTTC. It encodes CSVELLAGTYEQYF.

This clonotype has more than one count but fewer than ten. The rearrangement joins TRBV10-1 to TRBJ1-1, with 9 bases aligning to TRBD1. Per the germline V gene, CDR1 is WNHNN and CDR2 is SYGVQD (reference sequence). V lost 2 bases and J lost 6; bases outside the gene matches: 13. This CDR3 is built from 17 residues. CDR3 region: CASSEIWDRALESEAFF. The CDR3 nucleotides are TGCGCCAGCAGTGAGATCTGGGACAGGGCGCTTGAGTCTGAAGCTTTCTTT.

This clonotype was picked up a small number of times. V usage is TRBV28 and J usage is TRBJ1-1, with no clear D. This CDR3 is 15 amino acids long. Trimming removed 5 bases at V and 3 bases at J, with 16 bases between. CDR1 and CDR2 (germline): MDHEN, SYDVKM. CDR3 sequence (DNA): TGTGCCAGCAGTGTAACCCTAAAAAGGGACACTGAAGCTTTCTTT. Translated, it gives CASSVTLKRDTEAFF.

There are many counts of this clonotype. The chain employs TRBV20-1 and TRBJ2-7; 10 bases line up with TRBD2. Trimming at V came to 0 bases and at J to 3 bases, leaving 17 bases not matched to a gene. The CDR3 spans 19 residues. Looked up from germline, CDR1 is DFQATT and CDR2 is SNEGSKA (reference sequence). CDR3 sequence (DNA): TGCAGTGCTAGAGATCCTAAAGGACTAGCGGACCTAGGACTCTACGAGCAGTACTTC. Amino acids: CSARDPKGLADLGLYEQYF.